The rows below give T cell receptor beta chains drawn from one sample of a study of T cells in Graves' hyperthyroidism and ophthalmopathy. TCRdb recomputed calls from the multiplex PCR reads with MiXCR, one row per CDR3 protein. Of hundreds of thousands of distinct CDR3 sequences listed, just under 20% are singletons. The source material was blood. The receptors derive from a man aged 40-55 years with Graves' ophthalmopathy. CDR3s include the opening cysteine and the closing phenylalanine or tryptophan. The order of the fields is clone size, V gene, D gene, J gene, CDR3 DNA, CDR3 protein. D genes are given only for firm matches. Rows may omit the clone size; those that give it use once, few, many or a size class.

abundance: .; v_gene: TRBV28; d_gene: .; j_gene: TRBJ2-7; CDR3nt: TGTGCCATCACTCTATCGGGCGAGCGGTACTTC; CDR3aa: CAITLSGERYF
abundance: few; v_gene: TRBV6-1; d_gene: TRBD2; j_gene: TRBJ2-1; CDR3nt: TGTGCCACCACTGCGGGGGAAAGCTCCTACAATGAGCAGTTCTTC; CDR3aa: CATTAGESSYNEQFF
abundance: many; v_gene: TRBV28; d_gene: .; j_gene: TRBJ1-2; CDR3nt: TGTGCCAGCAGTTTACGGGCAGGGTATGGCTACACCTTC; CDR3aa: CASSLRAGYGYTF
abundance: many; v_gene: TRBV7-2; d_gene: TRBD2; j_gene: TRBJ2-3; CDR3nt: TGTGCCAGCAGCTTAGTCTCAGCGGGAGGGGGTTCAGATACGCAGTATTTT; CDR3aa: CASSLVSAGGGSDTQYF
abundance: .; v_gene: TRBV12-3/TRBV12-4; d_gene: .; j_gene: TRBJ2-7; CDR3nt: TGTGCCAGCACGGTCGGGGCCAGCTACGAGCAGTACTTC; CDR3aa: CASTVGASYEQYF
abundance: few; v_gene: TRBV12-3/TRBV12-4; d_gene: .; j_gene: TRBJ2-5; CDR3nt: TGTGCCAGCAGCCCGACGCCAGCGGACGGGGAGACCCAGTACTTC; CDR3aa: CASSPTPADGETQYF
abundance: .; v_gene: TRBV19; d_gene: .; j_gene: TRBJ2-7; CDR3nt: TGTGCCAGTGATAACTACAATGAGCAGTACTTC; CDR3aa: CASDNYNEQYF
abundance: few; v_gene: TRBV27; d_gene: .; j_gene: TRBJ2-2; CDR3nt: TGTGCCAGCAGTCCTCTGGGCGGGGAGTTCGGGGAGCTGTTTTTT; CDR3aa: CASSPLGGEFGELFF
abundance: .; v_gene: TRBV28; d_gene: .; j_gene: TRBJ2-5; CDR3nt: TGTGCCAGCAGTAGCGGTGGGCAGGGCGGAGAGACCCAGTACTTC; CDR3aa: CASSSGGQGGETQYF
abundance: .; v_gene: TRBV20-1; d_gene: .; j_gene: TRBJ2-1; CDR3nt: TGCAGTGCTAGACTTAAGGGCGACAATGAGCAGCTCTTC; CDR3aa: CSARLKGDNEQLF
abundance: .; v_gene: TRBV7-3; d_gene: .; j_gene: TRBJ2-5; CDR3nt: TGTGCCAGCAGTCAGAGAGGGTCAGGGGTTCGGGAGACCCAGTACTTC; CDR3aa: CASSQRGSGVRETQYF